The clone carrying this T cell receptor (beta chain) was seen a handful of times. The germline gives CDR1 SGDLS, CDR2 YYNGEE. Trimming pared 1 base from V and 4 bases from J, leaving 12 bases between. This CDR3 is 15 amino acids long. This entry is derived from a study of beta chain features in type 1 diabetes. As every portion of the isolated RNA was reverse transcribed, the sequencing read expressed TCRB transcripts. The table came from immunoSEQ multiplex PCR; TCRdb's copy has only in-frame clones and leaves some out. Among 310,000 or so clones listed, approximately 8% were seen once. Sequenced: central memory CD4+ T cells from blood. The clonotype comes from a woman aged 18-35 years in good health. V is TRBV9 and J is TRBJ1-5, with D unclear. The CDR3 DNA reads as TGTGCCAGCAGCGTATCGGGTATAGGTAATCAGCCCCAGCATTTT. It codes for CASSVSGIGNQPQHF.